These 16 T cell receptor beta chains were all obtained from the same sample, sequenced in a study of technical replicates of blood from several donors. Assay: immunoSEQ multiplex PCR; the TCRdb copy retains only in-frame clones and omits some. The sample consists of 75,000 to 95,000 clones, about 94% of them appearing once. The sequenced sample consisted of T cells isolated from PBMCs. The receptor source for this set is a human donor in good health.

The chain combines TRBV19 with TRBJ1-2, with D perhaps matching TRBD1 (5 bases). From germline, CDR1 is LNHDA and CDR2 SQIVND (reference sequence). The CDR3 length is 16 residues. V was cut by 1 base and J by 0 bases, with 12 bases left in between. The CDR3 sequence is CASSIGGRQANYGYTF. The CDR3, as DNA: TGTGCCAGTAGTATAGGGGGCAGGCAGGCTAACTATGGCTACACCTTC.

The chain joins TRBV5-6 to TRBJ1-1, with D perhaps matching TRBD1 (6 bases). The V gene's germline CDR1 is SGHDT and CDR2 YYEEEE. This CDR3 has 13 amino acids. V was pared by 4 bases and J by 4 bases, with 11 bases between. The CDR3 nucleotides read TGTGCCAGCAGCGTTTACAGGGCCACTGAAGCTTTCTTT. Residues: CASSVYRATEAFF. The whole variable domain, filled in from reference TRBV5-6 and TRBJ1-1, reads DAGVTQSPTHLIKTRGQQVTLRCSPKSGHDTVSWYQQALGQGPQFIFQYYEEEERQRGNFPDRFSGHQFPNYSSELNVNALLLGDSALYLCASSVYRATEAFFGQGTRLTVV.

This sequence joins TRBV28 and TRBJ1-2; possible D gene TRBD1, 6 bases. The length of the CDR3 is 16 residues. The V gene's germline CDR1 is MDHEN and CDR2 SYDVKM. The germline V and J ends were trimmed by 5 bases and 5 bases, with 21 bases remaining between them. The CDR3 region is CASSTPTRGVGYGYTF. The DNA for the CDR3 is TGTGCCAGCAGTACCCCGACCAGGGGCGTAGGGTATGGCTACACCTTC.

This sequence joins TRBV6-5 and TRBJ2-7, with D possibly TRBD1 on 6 matching bases. The CDR3 runs 13 residues. Germline V gene data show CDR1 as MNHEY and CDR2 as SVGAGI. Trimming cost V 2 bases and J 7 bases, with 12 bases left between them. CDR3 bases: TGTGCCAGCAGTTACGAACAGGGCTGGGAGCAGTACTTC. Translating gives CASSYEQGWEQYF.

This clone has just one count. This chain connects TRBV21-1 to TRBJ2-2; no DNA check was done on the table's D call, TRBD2. TRBV21-1 counts as a pseudogene. The CDR3 extends over 16 amino acids. CDR3 DNA sequence: TGTGCCAGCAGGAAGTCACCACGAGGCGACACCGGGGAGCTGTTTTTT. Its protein is CASRKSPRGDTGELFF.

The CDR3 DNA follows: TGTGCCAGCAGTTCCCTTGGTTTGCGGGGGGGCGGTGAGCAGTTCTTC. Protein sequence: CASSSLGLRGGGEQFF. This chain joins TRBV6-5 and TRBJ2-1; 9 bases are shared with TRBD2. The CDR3 totals 16 residues. Germline values: CDR1 MNHEY, CDR2 SVGAGI. V shed 4 bases, J shed 9 bases, and the junction held 13 bases outside the gene matches.

The rearrangement uses TRBV28 and TRBJ2-1; D remains ambiguous. There are 19 residues in the CDR3. Germline lookup yields CDR1 MDHEN and CDR2 SYDVKM. V was trimmed by 1 base and J by 9 bases, leaving 28 bases between them. The CDR3 is CASSLLALVFPTGASEQFF. CDR3 in DNA: TGTGCCAGCAGTTTATTAGCTTTGGTATTTCCTACCGGCGCCAGTGAGCAGTTCTTC.

The chain links TRBV7-7 to TRBJ2-2; possible D gene TRBD2, 6 bases. The germline CDR1 and CDR2 sequences are SSHAT and FNYEAQ (reference sequence). CDR3 length: 14 residues. Trimming left V 5 bases short and J 7 bases short, with 14 bases between. The DNA for the CDR3 is TGTGCCAGCAGCCGCGGACTATTCCTCGGGGAGCTGTTTTTT. This translates into CASSRGLFLGELFF.

The gene calls are TRBV11-1 and TRBJ1-1; no reliable D call. In germline, CDR1 is SGHAT, CDR2 FQDESV (reference sequence). This CDR3 has 14 amino acids. V gave up 7 bases and J gave up 1 base, with 13 bases separating them. The CDR3 DNA follows: TGTGCCAGCACCTTGATCCCCGGGAACACTGAAGCTTTCTTT. It specifies CASTLIPGNTEAFF.

The chain has TRBV19 and TRBJ2-7; 10 nucleotides agree with TRBD2. Germline V gene sequence: CDR1 LNHDA, CDR2 SQIVND (reference sequence). The CDR3 has 14 residues. The V gene end was trimmed by 7 bases and the J gene end by 6 bases; junction bases not matched to a gene: 9. CDR3 DNA sequence: TGTGCCAGTAAGGCTAGCGGGAGATCGCCCGAGCAGTACTTC. Protein sequence: CASKASGRSPEQYF.

The rearrangement uses TRBV6-1 and TRBJ1-1; D is uncertain. Germline CDR1 reads MNHNS; CDR2 reads SASEGT. The CDR3 has 15 amino acids. V lost 0 bases and J 0 bases, leaving 8 bases between the germline ends. In DNA, the CDR3 is TGTGCCAGCAGTGAAGCAGGAGGGTTGAACACTGAAGCTTTCTTT. Protein sequence: CASSEAGGLNTEAFF.

The chain carries TRBV7-2 and TRBJ2-5; 7 positions agree with TRBD2. The CDR3 covers 16 residues. Trimming cost V 3 bases and J 5 bases; bases outside gene matches: 12. Germline values: CDR1 SGHTA, CDR2 FQGNSA. The CDR3 region has the DNA TGTGCCAGCAGCTTTCAGGGAGGGCCGCGCGGGGAGACCCAGTACTTC. Amino acids: CASSFQGGPRGETQYF.

The rearrangement joins TRBV30 to TRBJ2-7, with 8 bases identical to TRBD1. This CDR3 comprises 17 residues. V trimming: 2 bases; J trimming: 2 bases; junction bases outside the gene matches: 14. The germline gives CDR1 GTSNPN, CDR2 SVGIG (reference sequence). In DNA, the CDR3 is TGTGCCTGGAGTAGGGCAGGGGGCCCTTTAGCCCCCTACGAGCAGTACTTC. This translates into CAWSRAGGPLAPYEQYF.

This clone has only one observation. The rearrangement links TRBV7-9 to TRBJ2-7; D not certain. Trimming cost V 2 bases and J 3 bases, with 14 bases left between them. The CDR3 has 15 residues. Germline-derived CDR1 and CDR2 are SEHNR and FQNEAQ (reference sequence). CDR3 sequence: CASSLLETTLYEQYF. The CDR3 DNA reads as TGTGCCAGCAGCTTACTCGAGACAACCCTCTACGAGCAGTACTTC.

The V and J genes are TRBV2 and TRBJ2-7, with D uncertain. Germline CDR1 SNHLY, CDR2 FYNNEI. With 1 base removed from V and 3 bases from J, the gap between germline ends came to 4 bases. The CDR3 has 12 amino acids. The CDR3 region has the DNA TGTGCCAGCAGTGAAGGTAGCTACGAGCAGTACTTC. Protein sequence: CASSEGSYEQYF.

The chain recombines TRBV9 with TRBJ2-2, with no clear D. Per the germline V gene, CDR1 is SGDLS and CDR2 is YYNGEE. The V end lost 3 bases, the J end lost 3 bases, and 3 bases lay between the germline ends. This CDR3 spans 12 amino acids. DNA for the CDR3: TGTGCCAGCAGCGCCGACACCGGGGAGCTGTTTTTT. It codes for CASSADTGELFF. Filled out from reference TRBV9 and TRBJ2-2, the complete variable domain reads DSGVTQTPKHLITATGQRVTLRCSPRSGDLSVYWYQQSLDQGLQFLIQYYNGEERAKGNILERFSAQQFPDLHSELNLSSLELGDSALYFCASSADTGELFFGEGSRLTVL.